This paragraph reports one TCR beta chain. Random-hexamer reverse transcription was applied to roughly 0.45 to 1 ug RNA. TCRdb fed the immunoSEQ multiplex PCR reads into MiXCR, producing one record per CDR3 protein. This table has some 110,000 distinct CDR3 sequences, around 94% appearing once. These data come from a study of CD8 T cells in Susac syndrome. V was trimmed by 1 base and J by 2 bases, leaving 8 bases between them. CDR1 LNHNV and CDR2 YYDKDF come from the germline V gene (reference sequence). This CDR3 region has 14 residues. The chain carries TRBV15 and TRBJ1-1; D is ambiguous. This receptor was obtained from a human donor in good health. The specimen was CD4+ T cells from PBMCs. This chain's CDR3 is CATSRVEQNTEAFF. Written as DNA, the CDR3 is TGTGCCACCAGCAGAGTGGAGCAAAACACTGAAGCTTTCTTT.